This entry lists 31 T cell receptor beta chains sequenced from one sample in a study of T cell repertoires in cytomegalovirus infection. These receptors are not linked to any known antigen. TCRdb reprocessed the reads via MiXCR and lists one record per CDR3 protein. The profile shows under 350,000 distinct CDR3 sequences, roughly 21% of them singletons. The starting material was cultured PBMCs, obtained from culture after CMV antigen stimulation. These receptors were taken from a human donor in good health (CMV status not recorded). Some clones in this sample may be carry-over from other donors' samples.

The sample holds one count of this clonotype. This chain joins TRBV29-1 and TRBJ2-5; TRBD1 is a possible D gene (5 bases). This CDR3 has 12 residues. V gave up 3 bases and J gave up 4 bases, with 9 bases separating them. Per germline, CDR1 SQVTM and CDR2 ANQGSEA. The CDR3 region has the DNA TGCAGCGTTGACAGGGTCGGAGAGACCCAGTACTTC. It specifies CSVDRVGETQYF.

J is TRBJ1-6 and V is TRBV29-1; D is ambiguous. V lost 4 bases and J lost 7, with 8 bases in between. CDR1 and CDR2 from the germline V gene are SQVTM and ANQGSEA. This CDR3 contains 12 residues. The CDR3 loop is CSVGTENSPLHF. The CDR3 DNA reads as TGCAGCGTTGGGACGGAAAATTCACCCCTCCACTTT.

At least ten counts were recorded for this clonotype. The chain has TRBV7-9 and TRBJ2-7; D is undetermined. This CDR3 has 13 amino acids. CDR1 SEHNR and CDR2 FQNEAQ come from the germline V gene (reference sequence). V lost 1 base and J lost 5, with 9 bases in between. CDR3: CASSLGNSNEQYV. CDR3 nucleotide sequence: TGTGCCAGCAGCTTAGGTAACTCGAACGAGCAGTACGTC.

The gene calls are TRBV7-8 and TRBJ1-1, with D possibly matching TRBD1 (6 bases). The V end was cut by 5 bases, the J end by 0 bases, with 19 bases between. Germline values: CDR1 SGHVS, CDR2 FQNEAQ. The length of the CDR3 is 17 residues. The CDR3 reads CASSPNRESRMNTEAFF. The CDR3 DNA follows: TGTGCCAGCAGCCCAAACAGGGAGTCTCGCATGAACACTGAAGCTTTCTTT.

The chain employs TRBV6-2 or TRBV6-3 and TRBJ2-3, with TRBD2 matching 8 bases. Germline lookup yields CDR1 MNHEY and CDR2 SVGEGT. The V segment lost 6 bases and the J segment 4 bases; nucleotides outside the gene matches: 21. This CDR3 spans 19 amino acids. The CDR3 is CASRFTSGPGGGIPDTQYF. CDR3 bases: TGTGCCAGCAGATTCACTAGCGGCCCTGGCGGGGGGATTCCAGATACGCAGTATTTT.

This clonotype showed up just a few times. The chain carries TRBV24-1 and TRBJ2-1, with D possibly matching TRBD2 (6 bases). Deletions cut 6 bases from V and 0 bases from J, with 14 bases between. This CDR3 is 16 amino acids long. Germline CDR1 is KGHDR and CDR2 is SFDVKD. For the CDR3, the DNA is TGTGCCACCAGTCCGACTAGTCCCAGCTCCTACAATGAGCAGTTCTTC. Amino acids: CATSPTSPSSYNEQFF.

The chain combines TRBV19 with TRBJ1-1, with 7 bases aligning to TRBD1. The ends lost 5 bases at V and 1 base at J; junction bases unmatched: 13. The germline V gene has CDR1 LNHDA and CDR2 SQIVND (reference sequence). The CDR3 totals 17 residues. The CDR3 bases are TGTGCCAGTAGTCCCTGGACAGGAAGGCGGCAGAACACTGAAGCTTTCTTT. The encoded protein is CASSPWTGRRQNTEAFF.

In the case of this clonotype: Being one base from a much bigger clone, this may be a read error. The chain employs TRBV27 and TRBJ2-1; D may be TRBD2 (5 bases). CDR3 size: 16 residues. Germline V CDR1 and CDR2: MNHEY, SMNVEV (reference sequence). CDR3 sequence (DNA): TGTACCAGCGCCTTCACCCAGGACTTCCCCTACAATGAGCAGTTCTTC. Its protein is CTSAFTQDFPYNEQFF.

This chain connects TRBV19 to TRBJ2-3, with D perhaps assigned TRBD1 or TRBD2 (6 bases each). Per germline, CDR1 LNHDA and CDR2 SQIVND (reference sequence). The V and J ends lost 9 bases and 0 bases respectively, with 16 bases between them. This CDR3 comprises 15 residues. The CDR3 region is CASGGGHRSTDTQYF. The CDR3 coding sequence is TGTGCCAGCGGGGGCGGGCACCGAAGCACAGATACGCAGTATTTT.

The V gene is TRBV29-1, the J gene TRBJ1-1, with TRBD1 as a possible D gene (6 bases). The CDR3 is made up of 14 amino acids. V lost 1 base to trimming and J lost 4 bases, with 13 bases between them. Germline V gene lookup returns CDR1 SQVTM and CDR2 ANQGSEA. The CDR3, as DNA: TGCAGCGTTGAAGCCCGGCAGGGGTTCACTGAAGCTTTCTTT. It encodes CSVEARQGFTEAFF.

The chain joins TRBV5-1 to TRBJ1-2, with D perhaps matching TRBD1 (5 bases). V lost 4 bases and J lost 4, with 11 bases in between. Germline V gene data show CDR1 as SGHRS and CDR2 as YFSETQ. The CDR3 extends over 13 amino acids. The CDR3: CASSQLDTYGYTF. DNA for the CDR3: TGCGCCAGCAGCCAATTGGACACCTATGGCTACACCTTC.

This clonotype was detected only a few times. This chain links TRBV7-2 with TRBJ2-4, with 7 bases fitting TRBD2. The germline V gene encodes CDR1 SGHTA and CDR2 FQGNSA. V trimming: 4 bases; J trimming: 8 bases; junction bases outside the gene matches: 8. The CDR3 loop spans 14 amino acids. The CDR3 is CASSSPGGGDIQYF. DNA for the CDR3: TGTGCCAGCAGCTCCCCCGGGGGAGGGGACATTCAGTACTTC.

This chain joins TRBV5-1 and TRBJ2-5; 8 bases fit TRBD2. CDR3 size: 13 residues. Germline CDR1 SGHRS, CDR2 YFSETQ. The V segment lost 3 bases and the J segment 3 bases; nucleotides outside the gene matches: 1. CDR3 sequence (DNA): TGCGCCAGCAGCTCACTAGCGGAAGAGACCCAGTACTTC. It yields the protein CASSSLAEETQYF.

The V and J genes are TRBV20-1 and TRBJ2-1, with 9 positions matching TRBD1. The CDR3 consists of 12 residues. Germline V gene sequence: CDR1 DFQATT, CDR2 SNEGSKA (reference sequence). The V segment lost 3 bases and the J segment 12 bases; nucleotides outside the gene matches: 6. As DNA, the CDR3 is TGCAGTGCTAGCGGACAGGGGCGACGGCAGTTCTTC. Protein product: CSASGQGRRQFF.

This clonotype turned up a few times. CDR3 protein: CASSESQGVTEAFF. The CDR3, as DNA: TGTGCCAGCAGTGAATCACAGGGGGTAACTGAAGCTTTCTTT. This rearrangement joins TRBV6-1 to TRBJ1-1; 8 bases match TRBD1. CDR1 and CDR2 from the germline V gene are MNHNS and SASEGT. The CDR3 contains 14 residues. Germline trimming cut 2 bases from V and 5 bases from J; bases unmatched to any gene: 4.

This clonotype showed up just a few times. This chain uses TRBV27 with TRBJ2-5; 11 bases agree with TRBD1. The CDR3 totals 15 residues. CDR1 is MNHEY and CDR2 is SMNVEV in the germline V gene (reference sequence). V trimming: 6 bases; J trimming: 5 bases; junction bases outside the gene matches: 8. The CDR3 region has the DNA TGTGCCAGCAGCCGATCCGGGACAGGGGGGGAGACCCAGTACTTC. Translated: CASSRSGTGGETQYF.

The sample holds a few counts of this clonotype. J is TRBJ2-2 and V is TRBV2; no definite D call. From germline, CDR1 is SNHLY and CDR2 FYNNEI. This CDR3 contains 13 residues. Between the trimmed V and J ends, which lost 4 bases and 5 bases, there was a span of 8 bases. The CDR3 DNA sequence: TGTGCCAGCAGTGTGGACGGGACCGGGGAGCTGTTTTTT. The encoded protein is CASSVDGTGELFF.

The gene calls are TRBV4-1 and TRBJ1-4, with a possible D match to TRBD1 (5 bases). Germline lookup yields CDR1 MGHRA and CDR2 YSYEKL. The V end lost 1 base, the J end lost 5 bases, and 14 bases lay between the germline ends. The CDR3 spans 16 residues. The DNA for the CDR3 is TGCGCCAGCAGCCAAGTCCCTGGGGGTTCCAATGAAAAACTGTTTTTT. This gives the protein CASSQVPGGSNEKLFF.

This clonotype was picked up many times. The chain recombines TRBV7-2 with TRBJ2-5; maybe TRBD2 (5 bases). Per the germline V gene, CDR1 is SGHTA and CDR2 is FQGNSA. The CDR3 has 16 amino acids. Trimming pared 3 bases from V and 0 bases from J, leaving 14 bases between. Here the CDR3 DNA reads TGTGCCAGCAGCTTGGCGGGTCAGTTGTACCAAGAGACCCAGTACTTC. Translating it yields CASSLAGQLYQETQYF.

The chain recombines TRBV9 with TRBJ2-7, with TRBD1 matching 11 bases. CDR1 and CDR2 from the germline V gene are SGDLS and YYNGEE. The CDR3 is made up of 14 amino acids. Trimming cost V 0 bases and J 7 bases; bases outside gene matches: 3. As DNA, the CDR3 is TGTGCCAGCAGCGTAGGGACAGGGGGCCATGAGCAGTACTTC. Its translation is CASSVGTGGHEQYF.

This chain joins TRBV20-1 and TRBJ2-3; D unclear. With 4 bases removed from V and 4 bases from J, the gap between germline ends came to 9 bases. CDR1 and CDR2 (germline): DFQATT, SNEGSKA (reference sequence). CDR3 length: 12 residues. Here the CDR3 DNA reads TGCAGTGCTATCAAGCCGGCAGATACGCAGTATTTT. Amino acids: CSAIKPADTQYF.

The chain couples TRBV2 to TRBJ2-7, with D possibly being TRBD2 (7 bases). This CDR3 contains 20 residues. V was trimmed by 6 bases and J by 4 bases, leaving 34 bases between them. The germline CDR1 and CDR2 sequences are SNHLY and FYNNEI. CDR3 bases: TGTGCCAGCAGAACCCGACAGGTTGGAGTAGCGGGCCATCAATCTTACGAGCAGTACGTC. Translation: CASRTRQVGVAGHQSYEQYV.

The chain recombines TRBV4-2 with TRBJ2-7; D is uncertain. CDR1 and CDR2 (germline): LGHNA, YNFKEQ. Trimming removed 4 bases at V and 1 base at J, with 14 bases between. The CDR3 totals 15 residues. The CDR3 loop is CASSPRLHRSYEQYF. The DNA of the CDR3 is TGTGCCAGCAGCCCAAGATTACACAGATCCTACGAGCAGTACTTC.

Ten or more counts support this clonotype. The rearrangement links TRBV7-2 to TRBJ1-1; 10 bases match TRBD1. The CDR3 contains 13 residues. V was pared by 4 bases and J by 8 bases, with 4 bases of the junction left unmatched. Germline V gene data show CDR1 as SGHTA and CDR2 as FQGNSA. CDR3 bases: TGTGCCAGCAGCTCGAGACAGGGGGCCGAAGCTTTCTTT. Translated: CASSSRQGAEAFF.

This chain uses TRBV27 with TRBJ2-7; no reliable D call. The V and J ends lost 1 base and 3 bases respectively, with 10 bases between them. The CDR3 contains 14 residues. The V gene's germline CDR1 is MNHEY and CDR2 SMNVEV (reference sequence). In nucleotides, the CDR3 is TGTGCCAGCAGTTTATATCCCCGAAACTACGAGCAGTACTTC. It is translated as CASSLYPRNYEQYF.

The rearrangement uses TRBV20-1 and TRBJ2-7; TRBD1 matches at 9 bases. The germline gives CDR1 DFQATT, CDR2 SNEGSKA (reference sequence). This CDR3 has 16 residues. J gave up 5 bases and V 2 bases, and 13 bases lay outside the gene matches. The CDR3 region has the DNA TGCAGTGCTAGATTAACGCCCGGGACAGGGACCCACGAGCAGTACTTC. This gives the protein CSARLTPGTGTHEQYF.

This clonotype was detected a few times. The rearrangement joins TRBV7-2 to TRBJ1-6; no clear D. Looked up from germline, CDR1 is SGHTA and CDR2 is FQGNSA. The V end lost 0 bases, the J end lost 0 bases, and 3 bases lay between the germline ends. This CDR3 comprises 15 residues. The CDR3 loop reads CASSLARSYNSPLHF. The CDR3 DNA follows: TGTGCCAGCAGCTTAGCCCGCTCCTATAATTCACCCCTCCACTTT. Full variable domain (outside the CDR3, taken from reference TRBV7-2 and TRBJ1-6): GAGVSQSPSNKVTEKGKDVELRCDPISGHTALYWYRQSLGQGLEFLIYFQGNSAPDKSGLPSDRFSAERTGGSVSTLTIQRTQQEDSAVYLCASSLARSYNSPLHFGNGTRLTVT.

This clonotype has more than one count but fewer than ten. DNA of the CDR3: TGTGCCAGCAGACCGTGGACAGGGGGCGGGGAGACCCAGTACTTC. Protein product: CASRPWTGGGETQYF. V and J are TRBV7-9 and TRBJ2-5; 11 nucleotides align to TRBD1. The CDR3 has 15 residues. Germline CDR1 SEHNR, CDR2 FQNEAQ (reference sequence). V shed 6 bases and J 5 bases; nucleotides not matched to a gene: 8.

The sample holds many counts of this clonotype. This chain joins TRBV7-9 and TRBJ1-1, with D unclear. Looked up from germline, CDR1 is SEHNR and CDR2 is FQNEAQ (reference sequence). CDR3 length equals 13 residues. V lost 1 base, J lost 2 bases, and 5 bases lay in between. CDR3 residues: CASSLESNTEAFF. CDR3 sequence (DNA): TGTGCCAGCAGCTTAGAGAGCAACACTGAAGCTTTCTTT. The full variable domain, rest sourced from reference TRBV7-9 and TRBJ1-1, is DTGVSQNPRHKITKRGQNVTFRCDPISEHNRLYWYRQTLGQGPEFLTYFQNEAQLEKSRLLSDRFSAERPKGSFSTLEIQRTEQGDSAMYLCASSLESNTEAFFGQGTRLTVV.

This clonotype was counted between two and nine times. The chain employs TRBV11-1 and TRBJ1-2; D unclear. This CDR3 is built from 13 residues. Trimming removed 1 base at V and 4 bases at J, with 7 bases between. The germline gives CDR1 SGHAT, CDR2 FQDESV (reference sequence). Here the CDR3 reads CASSLEDGYGYTF. The CDR3 nucleotides are TGTGCCAGCAGCTTAGAGGACGGCTATGGCTACACCTTC.

This rearrangement joins TRBV5-4 to TRBJ2-1, with 10 bases identical to TRBD2. The V gene end was trimmed by 4 bases and the J gene end by 3 bases; junction bases not matched to a gene: 10. The V gene's germline CDR1 is SGHNT and CDR2 YYREEE (reference sequence). The CDR3 extends over 17 amino acids. CDR3 region: CASSPRLAGGDYNEQFF. In DNA, the CDR3 is TGTGCCAGCAGCCCTCGGTTAGCGGGAGGAGACTACAATGAGCAGTTCTTC.